These 22 T cell receptor beta chains were sequenced from one sample in a study of cytotoxic CD8 clonotypes in ibrutinib-treated CLL (dated by TCRdb to the early 2020s). Read against the paper, the sample's time point label means: progressive disease on ibrutinib. Library preparation used the immunoSEQ multiplex PCR assay. This immuneACCESS table, as held by TCRdb, lists in-frame sequences with V and J called but not all clones. Of the missing ones, under half trace to an unresolved V gene in checked studies; the others have no known cause. This sample is represented by fewer than 45,000 clones; around 70% of them were singletons. Around 10% of the sample rests with the top ten. Sequences were derived from PBMCs, sampled at disease progression, from a patient treated with ibrutinib. The receptors derive from a human donor with chronic lymphocytic leukemia.

This chain joins TRBV10-1 and TRBJ1-5, with 8 bases lining up with TRBD1. The CDR3 sequence is 14 residues long. Germline CDR1 and CDR2: WNHNN and SYGVQD (reference sequence). The J segment lost 5 bases and the V segment lost 9 bases, leaving 9 bases of the junction unmatched. The CDR3: CASGTGRPYQPQHF. The CDR3 DNA follows: TGCGCCAGTGGGACAGGCAGGCCTTATCAGCCCCAGCATTTT.

The V gene is TRBV10-3, the J gene TRBJ2-7; TRBD2 matches 9 bases. The length of the CDR3 is 15 residues. The trim removed 2 bases at V and 7 bases at J, leaving 9 bases unmatched. Germline-derived CDR1 and CDR2 are ENHRY and SYGVKD. DNA for the CDR3: TGTGCCATCAGTGAGGTTAGCGGGAGCGCTGGGGAGCAGTACTTC. It yields the protein CAISEVSGSAGEQYF.

The chain's CDR3 is CASRSLVAKNIQYF. CDR3 DNA: TGTGCCAGCAGGTCATTGGTAGCCAAAAACATTCAGTACTTC. This chain connects TRBV6-5 to TRBJ2-4; D unclear. This CDR3 spans 14 amino acids. V lost 6 bases to trimming and J lost 0 bases, with 9 bases between them. Germline values: CDR1 MNHEY, CDR2 SVGAGI.

The chain joins TRBV4-1 to TRBJ2-7, with 8 bases matching TRBD1. The trim removed 1 base at V and 4 bases at J, leaving 9 bases unmatched. This CDR3 spans 16 amino acids. Germline CDR1 and CDR2: MGHRA and YSYEKL. The CDR3 sequence: CASSQGQGTGPYEQYF. The DNA for the CDR3 is TGCGCCAGCAGCCAAGGACAAGGGACAGGCCCTTACGAGCAGTACTTC.

This chain joins TRBV5-4 and TRBJ1-1; tentatively, D is TRBD1 (6 bases). V was shortened by 1 base and J by 0 bases, with 13 bases between the two germline ends. Germline V lookup: CDR1 SGHNT, CDR2 YYREEE (reference sequence). The CDR3 consists of 16 residues. In nucleotides, the CDR3 is TGTGCCAGCAGCTTGATTGGACAGACGATGAACACTGAAGCTTTCTTT. Residues: CASSLIGQTMNTEAFF.

The chain links TRBV10-2 to TRBJ1-5, with 8 bases aligning to TRBD1. The CDR3 is 14 amino acids. Germline loops: CDR1 WSHSY, CDR2 SAAADI. V shed 7 bases and J 3 bases; nucleotides not matched to a gene: 5. DNA of the CDR3: TGCGCCAGCACTGGGACAGGCAACAATCAGCCCCAGCATTTT. Protein: CASTGTGNNQPQHF.

The chain combines TRBV2 with TRBJ1-2; weak D call: TRBD1 (5 bases). Between the trimmed V and J ends, which lost 3 bases and 7 bases, there was a span of 15 bases. This CDR3 spans 14 amino acids. Germline V lookup: CDR1 SNHLY, CDR2 FYNNEI. The CDR3 sequence is CASSESGDRGGYTF. The CDR3 DNA is TGTGCCAGCAGTGAGAGTGGTGACAGAGGTGGCTACACCTTC.

The V call is TRBV5-8, the J call TRBJ1-5, with 7 bases lining up with TRBD1. Germline CDR1 is SGHTS and CDR2 is YDEGEE. V was pared by 5 bases and J by 5 bases, with 10 bases of the junction left unmatched. The CDR3 covers 15 residues. CDR3 DNA: TGTGCCAGCAGTTGGGGGGGGACAGACTATCAGCCCCAGCATTTT. Protein sequence: CASSWGGTDYQPQHF.

The rearrangement links TRBV5-1 to TRBJ1-4, with a weak D call TRBD1 (5 bases). The germline V gene encodes CDR1 SGHRS and CDR2 YFSETQ. Trimming pared 3 bases from V and 8 bases from J, leaving 14 bases between. The CDR3 loop spans 14 amino acids. The CDR3 bases are TGCGCCAGCAGCTGGGGACTTGAGGGGGAAAAACTGTTTTTT. Amino acids: CASSWGLEGEKLFF.

The chain couples TRBV2 to TRBJ1-2; D is possibly TRBD1 (6 bases). CDR3 length: 13 residues. In germline, CDR1 is SNHLY, CDR2 FYNNEI. The V end lost 2 bases, the J end lost 4 bases, and 8 bases lay between the germline ends. CDR3: CASSERGPYGYTF. CDR3 nucleotide sequence: TGTGCCAGCAGTGAACGGGGGCCCTATGGCTACACCTTC.

V is TRBV30 and J is TRBJ1-1; D is unclear. V was pared by 7 bases and J by 2 bases, with 11 bases between. This CDR3 comprises 12 residues. The V gene's germline CDR1 is GTSNPN and CDR2 SVGIG (reference sequence). As DNA, the CDR3 is TGTGCCTCGAAGCGGGGTAACACTGAAGCTTTCTTT. It is translated as CASKRGNTEAFF.

The chain uses TRBV7-8 and TRBJ2-3, with 10 bases matching TRBD2. The J segment lost 4 bases and the V segment lost 4 bases, leaving 8 bases of the junction unmatched. This CDR3 has 16 residues. Germline V CDR1 and CDR2: SGHVS, FQNEAQ. The CDR3 sequence: CASSYLAGGKADTQYF. CDR3 DNA sequence: TGTGCCAGCAGCTACTTAGCGGGAGGCAAGGCAGATACGCAGTATTTT.

This chain connects TRBV5-6 to TRBJ2-7, with D perhaps being TRBD1 or TRBD2 (6 bases each). V lost 4 bases to trimming and J lost 4 bases, with 12 bases between them. The CDR3 has 13 residues. Germline V gene sequence: CDR1 SGHDT, CDR2 YYEEEE. This chain's CDR3 is CASSGGTIYEQYF. The CDR3 nucleotides are TGTGCCAGCAGCGGGGGGACAATTTACGAGCAGTACTTC.

V usage is TRBV6-5 and J usage is TRBJ2-7, with TRBD2 matching over 9 bases. Trimming removed 3 bases from V and 0 bases from J; junction bases left unmatched: 3. Germline CDR1 MNHEY, CDR2 SVGAGI. CDR3 size: 15 residues. Written as DNA, the CDR3 is TGTGCCAGCAGTTATATAGCGGGAGTCTCCTACGAGCAGTACTTC. Protein product: CASSYIAGVSYEQYF.

This sequence joins TRBV5-4 and TRBJ2-2; D possibly corresponds to TRBD1 (6 bases). The ends were cut back, 4 bases at V and 8 bases at J, with 15 bases in the middle. This CDR3 is built from 14 residues. The germline V gene encodes CDR1 SGHNT and CDR2 YYREEE (reference sequence). In DNA, the CDR3 is TGTGCCAGCAGCGCAGAACTACAGGGTGGGGAGCTGTTTTTT. Protein sequence: CASSAELQGGELFF.

The J gene is TRBJ2-1, the V gene TRBV7-6, with 7 bases fitting TRBD2. The CDR3 contains 19 residues. The germline V gene encodes CDR1 SGHVS and CDR2 FNYEAQ. V trimming: 1 base; J trimming: 3 bases; junction bases outside the gene matches: 15. CDR3 DNA sequence: TGTGCCAGCAGCTTAGGTTTGTCAGGGTTGGCTAGCGGCTACAATGAGCAGTTCTTC. It is translated as CASSLGLSGLASGYNEQFF.

This clone showed up just once. The rearrangement uses TRBV10-1 and TRBJ2-2, with 7 bases aligning to TRBD1. V dropped 6 bases and J dropped 0; count of bases not matched to a gene: 1. This CDR3 has 14 amino acids. The germline gives CDR1 WNHNN, CDR2 SYGVQD (reference sequence). This CDR3 reads CASRGQPNTGELFF. CDR3 bases: TGCGCCAGCAGGGGACAGCCGAACACCGGGGAGCTGTTTTTT.

The CDR3: CASSYPGELEQYF. CDR3 DNA: TGTGCCAGCAGTTACCCAGGGGAACTCGAGCAGTACTTC. The V gene is TRBV6-5, the J gene TRBJ2-7; the D gene is possibly TRBD1 (6 bases). CDR1 is MNHEY, CDR2 SVGAGI, per germline. V lost 2 bases and J 6 bases, leaving 11 bases between the germline ends. This CDR3 is 13 amino acids long.

This clone has only one observation. The chain combines TRBV5-1 with TRBJ1-1, with a possible D match to TRBD1 (5 bases). CDR1 is SGHRS and CDR2 is YFSETQ in the germline V gene. V was cut by 0 bases and J by 6 bases, with 9 bases left in between. The CDR3 consists of 13 residues. The CDR3 nucleotides read TGCGCCAGCAGCTTGGGCGGGGGAGCTGAAGCTTTCTTT. Translating gives CASSLGGGAEAFF.

CDR3 in DNA: TGCGCCAGCAGCTTGATGGGAGGTCCCTCCTACGAGCAGTACTTC. Protein sequence: CASSLMGGPSYEQYF. This sequence joins TRBV5-1 and TRBJ2-7, with D possibly being TRBD2 (6 bases). V was pared by 1 base and J by 0 bases, with 11 bases between. The CDR3 sequence is 15 residues long. The germline V gene has CDR1 SGHRS and CDR2 YFSETQ. The full variable domain, with the rest looked up from reference TRBV5-1 and TRBJ2-7, is KAGVTQTPRYLIKTRGQQVTLSCSPISGHRSVSWYQQTPGQGLQFLFEYFSETQRNKGNFPGRFSGRQFSNSRSEMNVSTLELGDSALYLCASSLMGGPSYEQYFGPGTRLTVT.

The CDR3 DNA is TGTGCCAGCAGTTTCAAGGGGGGGACTGAAGCTTTCTTT. Translated: CASSFKGGTEAFF. V usage is TRBV27 and J usage is TRBJ1-1; tentatively, D is TRBD1 (6 bases). The CDR3 loop spans 13 amino acids. From germline, CDR1 is MNHEY and CDR2 SMNVEV (reference sequence). Trimming pared 3 bases from V and 5 bases from J, leaving 10 bases between.

This clone has more than one count but fewer than ten. V and J are TRBV11-2 and TRBJ2-7; D is ambiguous. The germline V and J ends were trimmed by 2 bases and 6 bases, with 14 bases remaining between them. There are 14 residues in the CDR3. Germline V gene lookup returns CDR1 SGHAT and CDR2 FQNNGV. DNA of the CDR3: TGTGCCAGCAGCTTATTCCCTGGCCAGGCCGAGCAGTACTTC. Its protein product is CASSLFPGQAEQYF.